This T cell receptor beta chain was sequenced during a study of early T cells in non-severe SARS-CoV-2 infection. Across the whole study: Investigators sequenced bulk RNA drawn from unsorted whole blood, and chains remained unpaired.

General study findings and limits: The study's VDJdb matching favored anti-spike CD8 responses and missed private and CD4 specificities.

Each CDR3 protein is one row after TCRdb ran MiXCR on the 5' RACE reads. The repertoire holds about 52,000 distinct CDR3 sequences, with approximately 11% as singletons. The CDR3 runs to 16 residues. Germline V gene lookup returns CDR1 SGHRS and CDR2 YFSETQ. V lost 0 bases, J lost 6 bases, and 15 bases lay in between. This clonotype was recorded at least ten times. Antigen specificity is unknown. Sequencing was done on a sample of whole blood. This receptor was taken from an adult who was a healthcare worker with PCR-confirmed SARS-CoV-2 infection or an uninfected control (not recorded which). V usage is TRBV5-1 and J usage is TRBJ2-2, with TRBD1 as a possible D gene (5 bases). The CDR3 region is CASSLDAGRKAGELFF. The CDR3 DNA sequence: TGCGCCAGCAGCTTGGATGCAGGGCGTAAGGCCGGGGAGCTGTTTTTT.